Following are 8 T cell receptor beta chains from one sample sequenced in a study of T cells in Graves' hyperthyroidism and ophthalmopathy. The TCR beta CDR3 regions underwent amplification using RNA transcripts as the source. HTBI primers were employed in a first-round RT-PCR of the TCR CDR3. TCRdb passed the multiplex PCR reads through MiXCR, listing each CDR3 protein once. The sample lists hundreds of thousands of distinct CDR3 sequences; 14% to 15% were seen once. Sequences were obtained from blood. The receptor source for this set is a woman between 35 and 50 years old with Graves' ophthalmopathy.

This chain joins TRBV5-1 and TRBJ1-1; D perhaps matches TRBD1 (5 bases). V was shortened by 2 bases and J by 2 bases, with 13 bases between the two germline ends. The CDR3 has 15 amino acids. The germline V gene has CDR1 SGHRS and CDR2 YFSETQ. Here the CDR3 DNA reads TGCGCCAGCAGCTTCTTCGGGGCAGACAACACTGAAGCTTTCTTT. Protein sequence: CASSFFGADNTEAFF.

The CDR3 protein is CASSSPDGKPQHF. The CDR3 nucleotides are TGTGCCAGCAGTTCCCCGGACGGGAAGCCCCAGCATTTT. The chain uses TRBV6-2 or TRBV6-3 and TRBJ1-5, with no clear D. The CDR3 contains 13 residues. V lost 4 bases, J lost 8 bases, and 12 bases lay in between. Germline lookup yields CDR1 MNHEY and CDR2 SVGEGT.

This clonotype appeared once. The chain is built from TRBV28 and TRBJ1-1; 9 bases are shared with TRBD1. The V segment lost 5 bases and the J segment 3 bases; nucleotides outside the gene matches: 10. The CDR3 extends over 16 amino acids. Germline CDR1 reads MDHEN; CDR2 reads SYDVKM. The CDR3 nucleotides are TGTGCCAGCAGTCGAGAGGGACAGGGCCTTCACACTGAAGCTTTCTTT. Translated: CASSREGQGLHTEAFF. The variable domain in full, with the rest retrieved from reference TRBV28 and TRBJ1-1, is DVKVTQSSRYLVKRTGEKVFLECVQDMDHENMFWYRQDPGLGLRLIYFSYDVKMKEKGDIPEGYSVSREKKERFSLILESASTNQTSMYLCASSREGQGLHTEAFFGQGTRLTVV.

This clonotype was found once. The genes are TRBV29-1 and TRBJ1-1, with unresolved D. The V gene lost 4 bases and the J gene lost 1 base, with 10 bases spanning the gap. From germline, CDR1 is SQVTM and CDR2 ANQGSEA. The length of the CDR3 is 13 residues. The CDR3 region is CSVVDPANTEAFF. The CDR3 nucleotides read TGCAGCGTTGTGGATCCAGCGAACACTGAAGCTTTCTTT.

This clonotype came up many times. The chain recombines TRBV6-5 with TRBJ1-1; no clear D. This CDR3 contains 16 residues. V lost 0 bases, J lost 4 bases, and 15 bases lay in between. The germline CDR1 and CDR2 sequences are MNHEY and SVGAGI. CDR3 residues: CASSYSIGTKATEAFF. Here the CDR3 DNA reads TGTGCCAGCAGTTACTCGATAGGTACCAAAGCCACTGAAGCTTTCTTT.

This clonotype was counted ten times or more. The chain links TRBV24-1 to TRBJ2-3; no definite D call. The length of the CDR3 is 14 residues. V gave up 3 bases and J gave up 4 bases, with 10 bases separating them. CDR1 and CDR2 (germline): KGHDR, SFDVKD. CDR3 region: CATSDPTRADTQYF. The CDR3, as DNA: TGTGCCACCAGTGATCCGACACGGGCAGATACGCAGTATTTT.

This clonotype was picked up a small number of times. The gene calls are TRBV7-9 and TRBJ1-1; no clear D gene. This CDR3 is 14 amino acids long. Looked up from germline, CDR1 is SEHNR and CDR2 is FQNEAQ (reference sequence). The V gene lost 2 bases and the J gene lost 4 bases, with 11 bases spanning the gap. CDR3 sequence: CASSLKRVSTEAFF. The CDR3 region has the DNA TGTGCCAGCAGCTTAAAGCGGGTGAGCACTGAAGCTTTCTTT.

The table lists this clonotype with many counts. The genes are TRBV6-2 or TRBV6-3 and TRBJ1-1; possibly TRBD1 for D (5 bases). The CDR3 totals 14 residues. Germline-derived CDR1 and CDR2 are MNHEY and SVGEGT. V was trimmed by 6 bases and J by 4 bases, leaving 15 bases between them. CDR3 bases: TGTGCCAGCAGCGGGGCAGGGCTAGGCACTGAAGCTTTCTTT. Amino acids: CASSGAGLGTEAFF.